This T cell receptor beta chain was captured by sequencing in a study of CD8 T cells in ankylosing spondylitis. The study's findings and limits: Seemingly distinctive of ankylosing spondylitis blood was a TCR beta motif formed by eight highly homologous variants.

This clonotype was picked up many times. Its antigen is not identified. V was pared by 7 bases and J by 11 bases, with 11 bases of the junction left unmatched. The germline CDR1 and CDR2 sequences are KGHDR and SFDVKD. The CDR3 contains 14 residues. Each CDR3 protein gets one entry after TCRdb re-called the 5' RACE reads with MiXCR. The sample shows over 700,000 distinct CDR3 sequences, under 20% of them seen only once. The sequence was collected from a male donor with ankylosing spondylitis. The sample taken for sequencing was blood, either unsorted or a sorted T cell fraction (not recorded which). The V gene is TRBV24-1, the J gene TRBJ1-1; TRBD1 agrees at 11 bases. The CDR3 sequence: CATSLDRGRRGAFF. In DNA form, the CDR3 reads TGTGCCACCAGCCTGGACAGGGGGCGTCGGGGGGCTTTCTTT.